This T cell receptor beta chain came from a study of blood T cell repertoires in COVID-19 (TCRdb year 2020). Looking at the study overall: The collaborator samples originated in the United States, Italy and Spain and spanned the acute and convalescent phases of COVID-19. The material from the prospective study consisted of cDNA or gDNA derived from T cells, B-cell-depleted T cells, or PBMCs. Subjects who had been exposed to COVID-19, were actively infected with it, or had recovered from it provided the deeply sampled blood TCRbeta repertoires that made up the dataset. The repertoires were made available in a free public database intended to serve as a resource for research on the immune response to SARS-CoV-2. Samples were obtained from the ongoing ImmuneRACE study (first 160 participants) and from about 1,300 subjects provided by 6 global collaborators. A de-identified subject ID, COVID-19 status, age in years and sex were almost always included in the sample metadata. HLA class I and class II types, where available, came from metadata supplied by the sample provider rather than from assay-based typing.

The germline V gene yields KGHSH for CDR1 and LQKENI for CDR2. V is pared back by 3 bases and J by 4 bases, with 7 bases lying between the germline termini. Counted from cysteine to phenylalanine, this CDR3 has 12 amino acids. Only CDR3 DNA remains: 36 bases, in frame from the first base. The paper as a whole reports these results and caveats: Clinical and demographic metadata were provided uncurated, with the amount varying by source and participant.

Note on this clone: It has no known antigen specificity. Base quality data are lacking; no much larger clone is found one base away. The same CDR3 can be traced to other DNA sequences in this sample.

TCRbeta CDR3 regions were amplified from genomic DNA using the immunoSEQ Assay, a bias-controlled multiplex PCR. In the authors' own workflow: Within the assay, amplification of reference gene primers was used to estimate how many nucleated cells each sample contained. To quantify the absolute abundance of each unique TCRbeta CDR3 rearrangement, sequence reads were collapsed and filtered. Productive Simpson clonality was computed per sample as the square root of Simpson's diversity index over productive rearrangements. The table was pulled from immuneACCESS by TCRdb, which kept in-frame rearrangements only. Such tables lose some clones; where checked, under half of the loss comes from unresolved V genes, and the rest has no known cause. That table furnishes V, J and clone size, whereas the DNA furnished D and trimming. The sample records just over 150,000 clones, 92% of which are singletons. The leading ten clones occupy 4.8% of the sample.

One collaborating source in Seattle enrolled patients while the patients were actively infected and followed the patients over time throughout the course of disease. Whole blood was collected in K2EDTA tubes by collaborating institutions according to the institutions' own protocols. Collaborator samples were shipped for TCRbeta analysis as frozen whole blood, isolated PBMCs, or DNA extracted from either sample type. Material: peripheral blood. This chain is built from TRBV18 and TRBJ2-7; the D gene is perhaps TRBD2, from 5 matching bases. The clonotype originates from a man younger than 45 with COVID-19, enrolled during active disease. The nucleotide sequence is TGTGCCAGCTCACCCGGAGGTTACGAGCAGTACTTC. Its protein is CASSPGGYEQYF.